What follows is one TCR beta chain and its context. Its specificity is unknown. This record comes from a study of T cell repertoires in aging, cancer and after chemotherapy. Study in general: Donors were grouped into six age bands spanning 30 or younger through 70 or older. Over several months to years, re-sampled healthy donor repertoires clearly shared clones.

This CDR3 is built from 13 residues. V gave up 0 bases and J gave up 6 bases, with 6 bases separating them. Germline V gene lookup returns CDR1 MRHNA and CDR2 SNTAGT. Multiplex touch-down PCR with TRB-A/B primers amplified rearranged V-D-J TRB sequences. TCRdb processed the multiplex PCR reads anew with MiXCR; each CDR3 protein has one entry. The table has fewer than 11,000 distinct CDR3 sequences, over 30% seen once. TCR beta rearrangements were amplified from peripheral blood genomic DNA. Overall study results and limits: Healthy donors lost TCR diversity with age mainly through richness, cancer patients through richness and evenness. Rebound thymic output was suggested by rising median generation probability during chemotherapy in each cancer cohort.

The sample taken for sequencing was blood. The clonotype originates from a human donor in good health. V is TRBV6-4 and J is TRBJ2-1; D uncertain. The CDR3 sequence: CASSDSATNEQFF. Written as DNA, the CDR3 is TGTGCCAGCAGTGACTCAGCGACCAATGAGCAGTTCTTC.